This T cell receptor beta chain was captured in a study of blood T cell repertoires in COVID-19 (TCRdb year 2020). Background for the entire study: The collaborator samples originated in the United States, Italy and Spain and spanned the acute and convalescent phases of COVID-19. Where available, HLA class I and class II types were obtained from metadata supplied by the sample provider rather than from assay-based typing. Samples were obtained from the ongoing ImmuneRACE study (first 160 participants) and from over a thousand subjects provided by 6 global collaborators. The material from the prospective study consisted of cDNA or gDNA derived from T cells, B-cell-depleted T cells, or PBMCs. The sample metadata nearly always contained a de-identified subject ID, COVID-19 status, age in years and sex. The repertoires were released in a freely available public database meant as a resource for research on the immune response to SARS-CoV-2. Subjects who had been exposed to COVID-19, were actively infected with it, or had recovered from it provided the deeply sampled blood TCRbeta repertoires that made up the dataset. General study outcomes and caveats: The amount of clinical and demographic metadata varied by source and participant and was provided uncurated.

Remarks on this clone: Its antigen target is currently unknown. No much larger clonotype is one base removed from it; base qualities were not supplied.

V is cut back by 4 bases and J by 5 bases, with 2 bases in the junction unmatched. Sequences MNHEY (CDR1) and SVGAGI (CDR2) are obtained from the germline V gene. There are 14 amino acids in the CDR3, from cysteine to phenylalanine inclusive. The kept DNA is CDR3 alone, 42 bases in frame from the first base. The collaborating institutions used their own protocols to collect whole blood in K2EDTA tubes. For TCRbeta analysis, collaborators shipped samples in one of three forms: frozen whole blood, isolated PBMCs, or DNA extracted from either of those sample types. The immunoSEQ Assay, a bias-controlled multiplex PCR, was used to amplify TCRbeta CDR3 regions from genomic DNA. The original pipeline was this. The number of nucleated cells in each sample was estimated from the amplification of reference gene primers within the assay. To quantify the absolute abundance of each unique TCRbeta CDR3 rearrangement, sequence reads were collapsed and filtered. For each sample, productive Simpson clonality was calculated as the square root of Simpson's diversity index across productive rearrangements. TCRdb holds this immuneACCESS table with in-frame rearrangements only. Some clones are missing; in checked studies, unresolved V genes explain under half, and the rest has no known cause. V, J and clone size reflect that table, while D and trimming were determined from the DNA. This sample gives approximately 100,000 clones in total; about 90% of them show up just once. The ten largest clones take up approximately 10% of the sample.

The receptor was isolated from a woman aged 25 to 39 with acute or convalescent COVID-19. The sample comprised peripheral blood. Here the chain combines TRBV6-5 and TRBJ2-3; 11 middle bases align to TRBD2. The DNA sequence follows: TGTGCCAGCAGTTTTAGCGGGGGGGGAGATACGCAGTATTTT. The translation is CASSFSGGGDTQYF.